This TCR beta chain was sequenced during a study of shared clonotypes between healthy human individuals. Overall study findings and caveats: Sequencing of the sorted subsets was shown by rarefaction to be incomplete despite large depth. A few donors shared about 5% of their naive CD4 clonotypes.

CD45RO-negative cells were positively selected for CCR7, leaving out terminally differentiated effector memory CD45RA+ cells. The donors were all Caucasian adults (living in Nashville, Tennessee). Several immunoSEQ 96-well plates shared each subset's DNA, each plate a replicate. TCRdb's copy holds only in-frame clones and misses some; the assay was immunoSEQ multiplex PCR. The sample lists around 600,000 clones, more than 95% occurring once. CDR3 length: 14 residues. The V gene's germline CDR1 is ENHRY and CDR2 SYGVKD. The germline V and J ends were trimmed by 2 bases and 11 bases, with 16 bases remaining between them. As regards this clone: The antigen is not known.

V usage is TRBV10-3 and J usage is TRBJ1-5; D perhaps matches TRBD1 (5 bases). The TCR comes from a man younger than 40 in good health. Material: naive CD8+ T cells sorted from blood. The CDR3 protein is CAISEIGTGGTQHF. The CDR3 DNA follows: TGTGCCATCAGTGAGATCGGGACGGGTGGGACCCAGCATTTT.